This is a list of T cell receptor beta chains from one sample in a study of long-term antiretroviral therapy in people with HIV. Sequenced by immunoSEQ multiplex PCR; TCRdb stores in-frame clones only, minus some. The sample shows about 14,000 clones, around four fifths of them seen only once. This sample comprised unsorted PBMCs, obtained 1.8 years before starting antiretroviral therapy. These receptors were taken from a woman between 35 and 50 years old with HIV. CDR3s include the opening cysteine and the closing phenylalanine or tryptophan. The order of the fields is clone size, CDR3 length, J gene, V gene, D gene, CDR3 DNA, CDR3 protein. The D gene is left open where the match is weak. Size is omitted from some rows. Given values are once, few, many or a class for expanded clones.

- 14 TRBJ2-3 TRBV27 - TGTGCCAGCACCCCCGGGCCACTCGTAGATACGCAGTATTTT CASTPGPLVDTQYF
- 14 TRBJ2-7 TRBV19 - TGTGCCAGTAGTATAGCTTCGCTGACAGATGAGCAGTACTTC CASSIASLTDEQYF
few 14 TRBJ1-1 TRBV27 - TGTGCCAGCAGTTTAACCCAGGTAGGGACTGAAGCTTTCTTT CASSLTQVGTEAFF
- 15 TRBJ1-3 TRBV7-8 TRBD1 TGTGCCAGCACCAGGACAGGGGCGGGTGGAAACACCATATATTTT CASTRTGAGGNTIYF
- 17 TRBJ1-2 TRBV29-1 TRBD1 TGCAGCGTTGAAGATGGTCCAGGGGGGGGCACTAACTATGGCTACACCTTC CSVEDGPGGGTNYGYTF
- 14 TRBJ1-2 TRBV2 - TGTGCCAGCAGACCCCCCGACAGGAACTATGGCTACACCTTC CASRPPDRNYGYTF
- 16 TRBJ2-3 TRBV7-3 TRBD1 TGTGCCAGCAGCTTAGGGACAGCCTCTAGCACAGATACGCAGTATTTT CASSLGTASSTDTQYF
- 15 TRBJ1-1 TRBV4-3 TRBD1 TGCGCCAGCAGCCACAGGAAGGGGGCTGGTACTGAAGCTTTCTTT CASSHRKGAGTEAFF
- 17 TRBJ2-2 TRBV12-5 TRBD2 TGTGCTAGTGGTTTTGGGGGACTAGCGAAAATTACCGGGGAGCTGTTTTTT CASGFGGLAKITGELFF
few 12 TRBJ2-2 TRBV7-9 - TGTGCCAGCAGCAACTATCCTGGGGAGCTGTTTTTT CASSNYPGELFF
- 15 TRBJ2-2 TRBV6-4 TRBD1 TGTGCCAGCAGTCCCGACAGGGGGAACACCGGGGAGCTGTTTTTT CASSPDRGNTGELFF
- 16 TRBJ2-5 TRBV7-6 TRBD2 TGTGCCAGCAGCCCCTATCTACAAGCGGGAGCTGAGACCCAGTACTTC CASSPYLQAGAETQYF
- 15 TRBJ1-5 TRBV7-2 - TGTGCCAGCAGCTGGACAGTGTATAGCAATCAGCCCCAGCATTTT CASSWTVYSNQPQHF
- 13 TRBJ2-7 TRBV15 - TGTGCCACCAGCAGAGTAGATTCCTACGAGCAGTACTTC CATSRVDSYEQYF
- 12 TRBJ1-2 TRBV11-2 - TGTGCCAGCAGCCCCCCATGGGGTGGCTACACCTTC CASSPPWGGYTF
- 11 TRBJ1-1 TRBV28 - TGTGCCAGCAGCGAGAACACTGAAGCTTTCTTT CASSENTEAFF
- 14 TRBJ1-5 TRBV6-1 - TGTGCCAGCTCACTTGGGACTTTTTCTCAGCCCCAGCATTTT CASSLGTFSQPQHF
- 15 TRBJ2-3 TRBV11-3 - TGTGCCAGCAGCGCCCAGGGTGACTCATGGGATACGCAGTATTTT CASSAQGDSWDTQYF
- 16 TRBJ2-5 TRBV4-2 TRBD2 TGTGCCAGCAGCCAGGTGCTAGCGGGCCCTCAAGAGACCCAGTACTTC CASSQVLAGPQETQYF
- 15 TRBJ1-4 TRBV28 - TGTGCCAGCAGTATCCGACGGGCAACTAATGAAAAACTGTTTTTT CASSIRRATNEKLFF
- 16 TRBJ2-2 TRBV5-8 TRBD1 TGTGCCAGCAGCTACCGACAGGGGGCGCGAACCGGGGAGCTGTTTTTT CASSYRQGARTGELFF
- 14 TRBJ1-5 TRBV7-9 - TGTGCCAGCAGCCCAGGGACGGTCAATCAGCCCCAGCATTTT CASSPGTVNQPQHF
- 12 TRBJ2-1 TRBV12-5 - TGTGCTAGTGGTTCCCTAGGGGGTGAGCAGTTCTTC CASGSLGGEQFF
- 14 TRBJ1-2 TRBV27 - TGTGCCAGCAGTTTATTAGATAGTAACTATGGCTACACCTTC CASSLLDSNYGYTF
- 14 TRBJ1-2 TRBV7-9 TRBD1 TGTGCCAGCAGCAACCGGGACAGGAGAGGAGGCTACACCTTC CASSNRDRRGGYTF
- 17 TRBJ2-2 TRBV9 - TGTGCCAGCAGCGTAGGGAGTACAGTATTAAGCACCGGGGAGCTGTTTTTT CASSVGSTVLSTGELFF
- 13 TRBJ1-1 TRBV6-6 - TGTGCCAGCATCGGACTCCTAAACACTGAAGCTTTCTTT CASIGLLNTEAFF
- 14 TRBJ2-5 TRBV15 - TGTGCCACCAGCAGTGGTCAGGGAGTCGAGACCCAGTACTTC CATSSGQGVETQYF
- 14 TRBJ1-1 TRBV19 - TGTGCCAGTAGTACTATGGACGTGAACACTGAAGCTTTCTTT CASSTMDVNTEAFF
- 14 TRBJ2-7 TRBV9 - TGTGCCAGCAGCGTAGCCGACAGGACTCCCGAGCAGTACTTC CASSVADRTPEQYF
- 13 TRBJ2-2 TRBV5-1 - TGCGCCAGCAGCTTGGGGACCGCCGGGGAGCTGTTTTTT CASSLGTAGELFF
few 14 TRBJ1-5 TRBV27 - TGTGCCAGCAGTTTGGGATTGGGTAATCAGCCCCAGCATTTT CASSLGLGNQPQHF
large 14 TRBJ2-7 TRBV14 - TGTGCCAGCAGCCCTATCTACGCCCCTTACGAGCAGTACTTC CASSPIYAPYEQYF
- 14 TRBJ2-2 TRBV6-6 - TGTGCCAGCAGTACCCGGAGGGACACCGGGGAGCTGTTTTTT CASSTRRDTGELFF
- 17 TRBJ2-1 TRBV9 TRBD2 TGTGCCAGCAGCGTAGGCTTGAGGACTAGCGGATTCCATGAGCAGTTCTTC CASSVGLRTSGFHEQFF
- 12 TRBJ2-5 TRBV29-1 - TGCAGCGTTGACACAGGGGAGGTGACCCAGTACTTC CSVDTGEVTQYF
few 17 TRBJ1-2 TRBV27 TRBD1 TGTGCCAGCAGTTTTCCCCACTTCGACAGGGTGGGCTATGGCTACACCTTC CASSFPHFDRVGYGYTF
- 13 TRBJ1-3 TRBV5-6 - TGTGCCAGCAGCTTGCAGGGGGGAAACACCATATATTTT CASSLQGGNTIYF
- 14 TRBJ1-1 TRBV5-1 - TGCGCCAGCAGCCCTTCCTCCTCGAACACTGAAGCTTTCTTT CASSPSSSNTEAFF
- 14 TRBJ2-5 TRBV5-5 TRBD1 TGTGCCAGCAGCTTGGAGGGACAGGAAAAGACCCAGTACTTC CASSLEGQEKTQYF
medium-sized 14 TRBJ2-7 TRBV28 TRBD2 TGTGCCAGCAGTTTGGTGACTAGCCCCTACGAGCAGTACTTC CASSLVTSPYEQYF
- 17 TRBJ2-1 TRBV5-1 - TGCGCCAGCAGCGGCCCGACAGGTTTCCCTCCCTACAATGAGCAGTTCTTC CASSGPTGFPPYNEQFF
- 17 TRBJ2-1 TRBV5-6 - TGTGCCAGCAGCCCCCCTAGCAGGGGTACCCTCCACAATGAGCAGTTCTTC CASSPPSRGTLHNEQFF